This record covers a single T cell receptor beta chain. CDR3 length: 14 amino acids. V was pared by 9 bases and J by 2 bases, with 10 bases of the junction left unmatched. Germline V gene data show CDR1 as LNHDA and CDR2 as SQIVND (reference sequence). The sample is drawn from a study of T cell changes during pregnancy in multiple sclerosis. The protocol was immunoSEQ multiplex PCR, while the TCRdb copy is restricted to in-frame clones and leaves out a portion. The table records about 64,000 clones, less than 95% of them present only once. The sample here was peripheral blood, taken in the second trimester of pregnancy. The chain joins TRBV19 to TRBJ2-7, with TRBD2 matching 7 bases. The TCR originated in a female donor in good health, enrolled as a control in a pregnancy study. For the CDR3, the DNA is TGTGCCAGGGACCGGGACTACTCACCCTACGAGCAGTACTTC. Translation gives CARDRDYSPYEQYF.